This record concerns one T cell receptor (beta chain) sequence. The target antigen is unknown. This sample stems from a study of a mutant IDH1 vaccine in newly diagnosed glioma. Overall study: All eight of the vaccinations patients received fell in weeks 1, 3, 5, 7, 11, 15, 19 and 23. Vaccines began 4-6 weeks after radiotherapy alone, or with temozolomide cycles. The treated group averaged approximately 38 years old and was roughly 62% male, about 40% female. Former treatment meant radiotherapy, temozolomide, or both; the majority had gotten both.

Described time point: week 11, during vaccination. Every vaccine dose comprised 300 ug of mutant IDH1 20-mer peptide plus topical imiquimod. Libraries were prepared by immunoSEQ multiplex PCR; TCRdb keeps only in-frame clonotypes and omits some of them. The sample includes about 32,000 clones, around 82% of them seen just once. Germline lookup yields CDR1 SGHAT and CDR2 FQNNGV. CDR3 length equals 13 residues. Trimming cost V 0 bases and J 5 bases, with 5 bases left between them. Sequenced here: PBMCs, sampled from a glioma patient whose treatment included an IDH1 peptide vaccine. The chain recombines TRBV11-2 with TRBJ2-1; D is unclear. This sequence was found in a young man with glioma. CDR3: CASSLDPDNEQFF. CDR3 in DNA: TGTGCCAGCAGCTTAGATCCGGACAATGAGCAGTTCTTC. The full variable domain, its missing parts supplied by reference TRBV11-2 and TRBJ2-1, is EAGVAQSPRYKIIEKRQSVAFWCNPISGHATLYWYQQILGQGPKLLIQFQNNGVVDDSQLPKDRFSAERLKGVDSTLKIQPAKLEDSAVYLCASSLDPDNEQFFGPGTRLTVL.